This paragraph reports one T cell receptor (beta chain). Germline assignment: CDR1 SGHVS and CDR2 FQNEAQ. V dropped 5 bases and J dropped 1 base, with 12 bases sitting between them. This CDR3 has 15 amino acids. The sample belongs to a study of blood T cell repertoires in COVID-19. Across the study: In each case, the material was cDNA or gDNA derived from T cells, B-cell-depleted T cells, or PBMCs.

In the authors' workflow: Reference gene primer amplification gave nucleated cell count estimates. The assay was immunoSEQ multiplex PCR, and TCRdb's table has in-frame clones only and misses some. D and trimming come from the DNA, and the V and J calls and clone size come from that table. Here the sample spans hundreds of thousands of clones, about 83% being singletons. Cohorts were assigned according to the clinical history that participants reported. This receptor was taken from a woman aged 40 to 50 who had recovered from COVID-19. The sample taken for sequencing was PBMCs or T cells enriched from blood (not recorded which). The chain links TRBV7-8 to TRBJ1-5; no reliable D call. CDR3 sequence reads: CASSPNTESNQPQHF. In DNA, the CDR3 is TGTGCCAGCAGCCCGAACACAGAGAGCAATCAGCCCCAGCATTTT.